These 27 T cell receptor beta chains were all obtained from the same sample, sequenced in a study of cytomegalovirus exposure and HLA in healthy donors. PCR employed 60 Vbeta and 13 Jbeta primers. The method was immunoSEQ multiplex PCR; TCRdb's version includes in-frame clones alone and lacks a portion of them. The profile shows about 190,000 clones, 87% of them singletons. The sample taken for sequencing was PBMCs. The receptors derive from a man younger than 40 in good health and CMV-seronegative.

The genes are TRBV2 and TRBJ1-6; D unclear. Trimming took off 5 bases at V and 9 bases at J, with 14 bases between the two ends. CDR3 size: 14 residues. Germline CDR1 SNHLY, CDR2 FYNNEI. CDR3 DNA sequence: TGTGCCAGCAGTTCCGGGGTCGGTTTTTCACCCCTCCACTTT. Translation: CASSSGVGFSPLHF.

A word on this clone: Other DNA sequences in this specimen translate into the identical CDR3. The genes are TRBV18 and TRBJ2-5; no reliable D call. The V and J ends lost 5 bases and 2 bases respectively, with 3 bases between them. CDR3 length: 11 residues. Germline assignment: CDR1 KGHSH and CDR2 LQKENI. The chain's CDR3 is CASSLQETQYF. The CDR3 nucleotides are TGTGCCAGCTCATTACAAGAGACCCAGTACTTC.

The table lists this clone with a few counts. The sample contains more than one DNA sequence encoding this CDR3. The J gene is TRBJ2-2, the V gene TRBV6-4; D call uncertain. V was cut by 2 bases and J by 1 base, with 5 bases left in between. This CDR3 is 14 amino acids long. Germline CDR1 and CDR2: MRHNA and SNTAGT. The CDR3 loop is CASSDGQNTGELFF. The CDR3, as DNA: TGTGCCAGCAGTGACGGGCAGAACACCGGGGAGCTGTTTTTT.

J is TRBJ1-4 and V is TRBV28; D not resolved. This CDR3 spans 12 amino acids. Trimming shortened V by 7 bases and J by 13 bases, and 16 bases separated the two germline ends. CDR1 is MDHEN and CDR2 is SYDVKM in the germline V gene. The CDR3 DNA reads TGTGCCAGCACCGACCGTCCGGGGAGACTGTTTTTT. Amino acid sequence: CASTDRPGRLFF.

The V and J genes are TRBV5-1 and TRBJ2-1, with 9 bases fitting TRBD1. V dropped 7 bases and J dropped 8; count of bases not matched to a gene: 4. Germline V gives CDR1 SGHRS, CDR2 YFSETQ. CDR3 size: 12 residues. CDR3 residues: CASVGTGHEQFF. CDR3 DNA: TGCGCCAGCGTAGGGACAGGGCATGAGCAGTTCTTC. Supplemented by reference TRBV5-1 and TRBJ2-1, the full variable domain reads KAGVTQTPRYLIKTRGQQVTLSCSPISGHRSVSWYQQTPGQGLQFLFEYFSETQRNKGNFPGRFSGRQFSNSRSEMNVSTLELGDSALYLCASVGTGHEQFFGPGTRLTVL.

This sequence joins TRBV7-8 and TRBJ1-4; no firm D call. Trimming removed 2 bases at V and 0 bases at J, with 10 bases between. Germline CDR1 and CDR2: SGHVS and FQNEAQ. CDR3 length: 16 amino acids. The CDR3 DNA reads TGTGCCAGCAGCTTACGAGAGGGTACAACTAATGAAAAACTGTTTTTT. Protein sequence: CASSLREGTTNEKLFF.

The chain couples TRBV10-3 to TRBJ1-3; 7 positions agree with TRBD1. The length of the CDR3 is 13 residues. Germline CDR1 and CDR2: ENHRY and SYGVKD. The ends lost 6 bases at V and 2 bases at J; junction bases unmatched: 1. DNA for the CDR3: TGTGCCATCAGCCAGGGGGCTGGAAACACCATATATTTT. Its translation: CAISQGAGNTIYF.

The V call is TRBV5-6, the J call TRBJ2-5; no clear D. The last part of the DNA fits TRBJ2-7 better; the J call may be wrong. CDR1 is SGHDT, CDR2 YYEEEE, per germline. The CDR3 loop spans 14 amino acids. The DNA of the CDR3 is TGTGCCAGCACCTCCCGCGGTAGCTCCTACGAGCAGTACTTC. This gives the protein CASTSRGSSYEQYF.

The CDR3 protein is CASSLGLPGDTQYF. The CDR3 DNA reads TGCGCCAGCAGCTTGGGCCTCCCCGGAGATACGCAGTATTTT. The chain has TRBV5-1 and TRBJ2-3; D gene ambiguous. Germline values: CDR1 SGHRS, CDR2 YFSETQ. V lost 0 bases to trimming and J lost 5 bases, with 10 bases between them. The CDR3 runs 14 residues.

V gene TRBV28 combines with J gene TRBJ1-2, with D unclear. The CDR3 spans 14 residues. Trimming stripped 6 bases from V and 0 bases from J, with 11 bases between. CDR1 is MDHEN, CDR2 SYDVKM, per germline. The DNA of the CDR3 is TGTGCCAGCAGGAGAAAGGGAGCTAACTATGGCTACACCTTC. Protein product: CASRRKGANYGYTF.

The CDR3 protein is CASSLAFRGDSYEQYF. The CDR3 nucleotides are TGTGCCAGCAGCTTAGCATTTCGGGGGGACTCCTACGAGCAGTACTTC. The chain is built from TRBV7-6 and TRBJ2-7; 7 bases align to TRBD2. The V gene end was trimmed by 0 bases and the J gene end by 0 bases; junction bases not matched to a gene: 5. The CDR3 totals 16 residues. Germline CDR1 SGHVS, CDR2 FNYEAQ.

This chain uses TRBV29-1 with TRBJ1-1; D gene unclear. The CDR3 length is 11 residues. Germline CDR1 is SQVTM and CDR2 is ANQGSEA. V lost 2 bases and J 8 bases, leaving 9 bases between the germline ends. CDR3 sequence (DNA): TGCAGCGTTGAATTCGGTCGGGAAGCTTTCTTT. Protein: CSVEFGREAFF.

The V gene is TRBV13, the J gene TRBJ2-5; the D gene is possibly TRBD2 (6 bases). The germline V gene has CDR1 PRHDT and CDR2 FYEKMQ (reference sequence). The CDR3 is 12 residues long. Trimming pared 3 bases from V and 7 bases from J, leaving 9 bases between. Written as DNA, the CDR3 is TGTGCCAGCAGCTTGATGGGGGGGACCCAGTACTTC. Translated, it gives CASSLMGGTQYF.

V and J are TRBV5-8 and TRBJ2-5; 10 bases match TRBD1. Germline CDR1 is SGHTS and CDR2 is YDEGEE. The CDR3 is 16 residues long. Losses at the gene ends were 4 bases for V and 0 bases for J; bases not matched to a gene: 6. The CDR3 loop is CASSLGDRGNQETQYF. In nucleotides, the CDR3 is TGTGCCAGCAGCCTGGGGGACAGGGGAAACCAAGAGACCCAGTACTTC.

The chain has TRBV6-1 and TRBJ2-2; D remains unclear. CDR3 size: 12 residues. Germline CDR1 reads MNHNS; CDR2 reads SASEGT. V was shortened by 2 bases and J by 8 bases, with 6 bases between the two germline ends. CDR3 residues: CASSELTGELFF. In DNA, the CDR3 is TGTGCCAGCAGTGAACTGACAGGGGAGCTGTTTTTT.

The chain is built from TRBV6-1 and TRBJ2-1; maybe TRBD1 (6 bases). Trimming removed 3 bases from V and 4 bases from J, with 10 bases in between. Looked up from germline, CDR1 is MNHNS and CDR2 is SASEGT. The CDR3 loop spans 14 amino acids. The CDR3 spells CASSDLDRYNEQFF. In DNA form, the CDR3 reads TGTGCCAGCAGTGACTTAGACAGGTACAATGAGCAGTTCTTC.

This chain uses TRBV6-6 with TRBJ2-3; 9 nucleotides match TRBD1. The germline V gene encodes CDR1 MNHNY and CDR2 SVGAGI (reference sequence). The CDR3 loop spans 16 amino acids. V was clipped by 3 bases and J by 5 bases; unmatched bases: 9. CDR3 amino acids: CASSYEGQGLQDTQYF. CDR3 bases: TGTGCCAGCAGTTATGAGGGACAGGGTCTTCAAGATACGCAGTATTTT.

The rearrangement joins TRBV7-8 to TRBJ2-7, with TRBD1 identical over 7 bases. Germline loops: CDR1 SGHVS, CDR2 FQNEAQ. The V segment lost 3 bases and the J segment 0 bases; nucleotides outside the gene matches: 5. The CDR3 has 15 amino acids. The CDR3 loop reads CASSLARTGSYEQYF. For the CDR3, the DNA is TGTGCCAGCAGCTTGGCTAGGACAGGCTCCTACGAGCAGTACTTC.

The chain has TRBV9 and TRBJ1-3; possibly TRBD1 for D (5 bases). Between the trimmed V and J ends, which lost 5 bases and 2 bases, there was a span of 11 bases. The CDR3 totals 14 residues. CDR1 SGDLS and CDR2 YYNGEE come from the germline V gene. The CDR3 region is CASSNDSPGNTIYF. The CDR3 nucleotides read TGTGCCAGCAGTAACGACAGTCCTGGAAACACCATATATTTT.

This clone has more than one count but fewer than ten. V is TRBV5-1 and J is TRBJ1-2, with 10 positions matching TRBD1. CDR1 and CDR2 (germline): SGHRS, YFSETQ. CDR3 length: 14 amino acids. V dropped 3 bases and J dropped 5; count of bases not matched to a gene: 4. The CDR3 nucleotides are TGCGCCAGCAGCTCCGGGACAGGGGTGTATGGCTACACCTTC. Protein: CASSSGTGVYGYTF.

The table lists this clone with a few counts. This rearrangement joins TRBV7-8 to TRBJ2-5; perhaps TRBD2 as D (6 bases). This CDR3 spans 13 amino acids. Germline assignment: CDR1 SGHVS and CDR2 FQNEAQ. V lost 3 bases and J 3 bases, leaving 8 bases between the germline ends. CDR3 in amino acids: CASSFGSKETQYF. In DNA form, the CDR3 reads TGTGCCAGCAGCTTCGGGAGCAAAGAGACCCAGTACTTC.

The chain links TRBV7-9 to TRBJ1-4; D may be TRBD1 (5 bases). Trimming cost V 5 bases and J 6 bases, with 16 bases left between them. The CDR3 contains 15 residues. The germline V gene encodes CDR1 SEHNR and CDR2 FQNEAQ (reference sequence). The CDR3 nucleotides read TGTGCCAGCAGCACGGATGGGGGGGTGGATGAAAAACTGTTTTTT. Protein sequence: CASSTDGGVDEKLFF.

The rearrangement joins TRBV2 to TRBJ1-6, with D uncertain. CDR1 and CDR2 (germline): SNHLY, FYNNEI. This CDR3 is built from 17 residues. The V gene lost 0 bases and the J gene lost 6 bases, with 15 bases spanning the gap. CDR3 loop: CASSEATREDFNSPLHF. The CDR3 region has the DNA TGTGCCAGCAGTGAAGCGACTAGGGAAGATTTTAATTCACCCCTCCACTTT. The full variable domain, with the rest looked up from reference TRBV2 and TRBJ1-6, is EPEVTQTPSHQVTQMGQEVILRCVPISNHLYFYWYRQILGQKVEFLVSFYNNEISEKSEIFDDQFSVERPDGSNFTLKIRSTKLEDSAMYFCASSEATREDFNSPLHFGNGTRLTVT.

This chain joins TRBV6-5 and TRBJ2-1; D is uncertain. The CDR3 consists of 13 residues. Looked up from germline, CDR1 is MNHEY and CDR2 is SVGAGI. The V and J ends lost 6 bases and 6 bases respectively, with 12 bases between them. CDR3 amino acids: CASRVFSSNEQFF. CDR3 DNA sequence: TGTGCCAGCAGGGTATTTTCTAGCAATGAGCAGTTCTTC.

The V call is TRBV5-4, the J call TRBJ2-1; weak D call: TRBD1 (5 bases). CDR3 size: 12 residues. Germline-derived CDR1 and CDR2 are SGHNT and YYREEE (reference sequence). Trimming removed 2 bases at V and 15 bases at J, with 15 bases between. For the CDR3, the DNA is TGTGCCAGCAGCTTCGGTGGGGCTGAGTCGTTCTTC. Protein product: CASSFGGAESFF. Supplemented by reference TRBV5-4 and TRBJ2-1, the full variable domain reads ETGVTQSPTHLIKTRGQQVTLRCSSQSGHNTVSWYQQALGQGPQFIFQYYREEENGRGNFPPRFSGLQFPNYSSELNVNALELDDSALYLCASSFGGAESFFGPGTRLTVL.

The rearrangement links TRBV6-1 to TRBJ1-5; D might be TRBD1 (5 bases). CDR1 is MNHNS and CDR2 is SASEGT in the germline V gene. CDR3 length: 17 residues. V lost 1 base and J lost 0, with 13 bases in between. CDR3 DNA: TGTGCCAGCAGTGAAGGCGCCCCGACAGATAGCAATCAGCCCCAGCATTTT. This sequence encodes CASSEGAPTDSNQPQHF.

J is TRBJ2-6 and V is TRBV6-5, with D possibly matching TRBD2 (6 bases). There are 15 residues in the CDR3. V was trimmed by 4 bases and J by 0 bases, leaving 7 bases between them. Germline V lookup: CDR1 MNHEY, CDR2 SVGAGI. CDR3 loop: CASSSGGSGANVLTF. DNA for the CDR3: TGTGCCAGCAGTTCCGGGGGCTCTGGGGCCAACGTCCTGACTTTC.